This T cell receptor (beta chain) was observed in a study of cytomegalovirus exposure and HLA in healthy donors (dated by TCRdb to the late 2010s). Broadly, across the study: According to an earlier analysis of 550 to 750 of the donors, about 179 million T cells yielded roughly 110 million unique TCR beta sequences and roughly 280 Gb of sequence data. In a later analysis, previously published TCR beta repertoires from 550 to 700 donors were re-analyzed and high-resolution HLA genotyping was added so that TCR occurrence patterns could be studied. All discovery cohort repertoires had been generated using a single sequencing platform. The study profiled the T cell repertoires of 500 to 800 subjects by immunosequencing and related them to cytomegalovirus serostatus. Roughly five DR-DQ haplotypes were treated as single units for association and clustering because of strong linkage in the cohort. Among the approximately 400 genotyped donors, 81% belonged to the genetic ancestry cluster associated with self-reported Caucasian donors. Genome-wide SNP genotypes for about 65% of the 666 donors were used in a later genetic analysis, which treated that subset as a discovery cohort. An earlier analysis of approximately 580 of the donors used high-throughput TCR beta sequencing to judge whether each TCR beta V gene segment behaved as functional or pseudogenic. Across 300 to 500 genotyped donors of the cohort, an average of approximately 200,000 unique TCR beta nucleotide sequences per donor were sequenced, and roughly 20% of those sequences were non-productive. Both class I and class II loci were covered by HLA typing, at four-digit resolution. The study aimed to test whether cataloging public T cell receptors could reveal signatures of past pathogen exposure. To predict cytomegalovirus infection status, the study combined high-throughput TCR immunosequencing, statistical association of individual TCRs with disease status, and machine learning. Approximately 300 gigabases of sequencing data and approximately 91 million unique TCR sequences made up an early release that covered about 640 HLA-typed donors. Donor age, sex, ethnicity and CMV serostatus were compiled together with the repertoire data. Typing coverage varied by locus: about 620-630 donors for A, B, C, DRB1 and DQB1; 522 for DQA1; more than 600 for DPA1; roughly 450 for DPB1. Rather than drawing on any new phenotypic data, the later analysis identified candidate immune exposures from TCR beta sequences and the way those sequences occurred across donors. A separate validation cohort of approximately 130 different subjects was used in addition to the roughly 670-subject first cohort. Results the study describes overall, beyond this receptor: At a false discovery rate of 0.05, a later analysis linked under 20,000 TCR beta sequences to specific HLA alleles. A later analysis reported that several top co-occurrence clusters appeared linked to parvovirus B19, influenza, CMV and Epstein-Barr virus. The only immune exposure information available for the cohort was CMV serostatus. Broadly in line with IMGT annotations, most TCR beta V segments showed up in productive rearrangements about 87% or about 30% of the time in an earlier analysis of roughly 590 of the donors. In a later genetic analysis, fewer N-insertions in productive TCRs were reported among donors in an Asian-associated ancestry cluster than the approximately 670-donor mean. The study gave a list of 150 to 200 TCR beta chains associated with cytomegalovirus. According to a later analysis, most CMV-associated TCR beta chains appeared to be HLA-restricted, and the HLA associations seemed to be driven largely by CMV exposure. The classifier was reported to diagnose cytomegalovirus status with high specificity and sensitivity in both the original and validation cohorts. Most TCR sequences were seen in very few donors, while some public TCRs were found in many individuals. A further reported finding was that TCR beta sequences accurately predicted the HLA-A and HLA-B alleles for most subjects in the first cohort. V-gene and J-gene trimming of TCR beta chains was associated with a missense DCLRE1C variant in a later genetic analysis, and the association was replicated in an independent cohort. When HLA alleles, especially DR and DQ, strongly co-occurred, TCR associations were difficult to assign to individual alleles. It was suggested by the authors that the approach could potentially be generalized to other disease states and immunological phenotypes. A later analysis found that TCR association rates varied across HLA loci, with DRB1 alleles showing the most associated TCRs and HLA-C alleles the fewest. Presence/absence analyses assumed roughly uniform sequencing depth across donors, an assumption that may not hold. A few of the identified cytomegalovirus-associated TCR beta chains were confirmed in vitro to be specific for cytomegalovirus antigens. The 87-base-pair reads could not distinguish some IMGT-functional V segments, including TRBV6-2 and TRBV6-3, so those segments were excluded. The earlier analysis of fewer than 750 of the donors excluded some 15 rarely observed V segments, including chromosome 9 orphons, because counts were too low. Compared with equally common non-associated chains, HLA-associated TCR beta chains in a later analysis were more clonally expanded and had lower generation probabilities. Because HLA typing was unavailable for some donors at each locus, only the typed subset was used in association tests. Only TCR beta chains were sequenced in this cohort, and the absence of alpha or paired-chain data limited detectable features. A group of highly shared sequence variants was considered likely to be a technical artifact of the sequencing pipeline. Correlated functional status among segregating V segments might be attributable to linkage disequilibrium, but an unknown experimental factor could not be ruled out.

The cohort comprised 670 or so healthy bone marrow donors. At the time of sampling, every cohort member was nominally healthy, though immune exposures that went unrecorded were likely present. The donor was CMV seronegative and belonged to the group of 320 or so seronegative cohort members. Each donor provided a peripheral blood sample, and peripheral blood mononuclear cells were used for TCR beta sequencing. Genomic DNA extraction from the blood cell samples was performed with the Qiagen DNeasy Blood Extraction Kit. CDR1 and CDR2 are read off the germline V gene as MDHEN and SYDVKM. Taken from cysteine to phenylalanine, the CDR3 has 16 residues. Only the CDR3 DNA stays, 48 bases, in frame from base 1. After removal of 3 bases from V and 2 bases from J, the junction retains 7 bases not matched to a gene. As to this clone: Which antigen it targets is not known. No base-level quality is on record; no much larger clone is a single base apart.

Libraries were prepared through the immunoSEQ multiplex PCR assay. A mixture of 60 forward primers for TCR Vbeta segments and 13 reverse primers for TCR Jbeta segments was used in the multiplex PCR. A multiplex PCR assay on genomic DNA amplified the CDR3 region of rearranged TCR beta genes. The amplified TCR beta libraries were sequenced on the Illumina HiSeq System as 87-base-pair reads. Under the source paper's analysis protocol: In a later analysis, roughly 80 million unique TCR beta chains were counted across the 650 to 750 repertoires, and approximately 11 million of these chains were shared by at least two donors. Raw reads were error-corrected and collapsed into unique sequences with a nearest-neighbor algorithm that merged closely related sequences to remove PCR and sequencing errors. To assign V, D and J gene segments, CDR3 sequences were aligned to IMGT reference sequences. For a sequence to be retained, a match of at least six nucleotides to both a V gene segment and a J gene segment was required. A rearrangement counted as productive if the CDR3 had no stop codons and remained in frame with V and J, and every other rearrangement counted as non-productive. CDR3 was defined according to IMGT convention as the region running from the second conserved V-encoded cysteine to the conserved J-encoded phenylalanine. The earlier analysis of fewer than 700 of the donors excluded sequences that lacked an unambiguous match to a single V gene segment. An earlier analysis of 450 to 650 of the donors called V segments functional above 56.7% productive rearrangements and segregating when the between-donor standard deviation exceeded 5%. A statistical classification framework was developed to diagnose cytomegalovirus status using the catalog of TCR beta chain sequences. A later analysis assigned V and J genes by comparing TCR nucleotide sequences with IMGT/GENE-DB human TR gene sequences. A later analysis assigned CDR3 sequences and most-parsimonious VDJ recombination scenarios with the TCRdist pipeline. In a later analysis, each TCR beta chain was defined by its CDR3 amino acid sequence together with its V-gene family, and reads lacking a unique V-gene family were excluded. As a way to deal with suspected cross-contamination and a sequencing artifact, a later analysis dropped more than 500 nucleotide sequences that were highly shared and had low generation probability. For each public chain, a later analysis derived a clonal expansion index from normalized ranks of inferred template counts within each repertoire. A later analysis computed generation probabilities with a VDJ recombination model fitted to out-of-frame rearrangements, and checked the results against IGoR. In a later analysis, hypergeometric tests were used to score TCR-TCR, TCR-HLA and TCR-CMV co-occurrence, with a repertoire-size bias correction applied to TCR pairs. A later analysis estimated false discovery rates by permuting HLA or CMV assignments 20 times. In a later analysis, co-occurring TCRs were grouped with DBSCAN, and TCRdist sequence similarity was added when clustering was performed within HLA-allele-positive subsets. Repertoires with fewer than 30,000 or more than 120,000 public chains were left out of co-occurrence clustering, as were four to six repertoires with anomalous nucleotide sharing. TCRdb re-hosts the immuneACCESS table, in-frame sequences only. Its copies lack some clones; in the studies checked, an unresolved V gene accounts for under half of them, and the cause for the rest is not known. The DNA gave D and trimming, while V, J and clone size come from that table. Counted in this sample were 130,000 or so clones; 70% to 80% of them appeared once. Over 0.8% of the sample is taken by the ten largest.

The source of this sequence is a woman aged 55-70 years in good health and CMV-seronegative. Recombination connected TRBV28 to TRBJ2-5, with 9 junctional bases fitting TRBD1. Sequencing used PBMCs. The DNA sequence reads TGTGCCAGCAGTTTCGGGACAGGGATGCCGCAAGAGACCCAGTACTTC. Its protein reads: CASSFGTGMPQETQYF.